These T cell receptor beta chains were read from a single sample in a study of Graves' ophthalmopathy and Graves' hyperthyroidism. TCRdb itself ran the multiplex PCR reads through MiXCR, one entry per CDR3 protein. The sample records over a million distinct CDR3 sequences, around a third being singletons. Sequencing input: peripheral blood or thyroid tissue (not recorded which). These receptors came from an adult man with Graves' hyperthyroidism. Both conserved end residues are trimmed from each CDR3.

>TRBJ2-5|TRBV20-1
SARDEGAGKRETQY
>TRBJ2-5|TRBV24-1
ATSDLGPGETQY
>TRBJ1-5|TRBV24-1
ATSGASGSRPQH
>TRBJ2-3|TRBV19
ASSVRQRLLDTQY
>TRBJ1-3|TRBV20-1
SARGLRNTIY
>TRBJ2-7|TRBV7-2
ASSFAGTGGIYEQY
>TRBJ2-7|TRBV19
ASSALTGTGSGEQY
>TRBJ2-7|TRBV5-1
ASSRTSGQAGYEQY
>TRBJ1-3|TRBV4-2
ASSQDRAAPGNTIY
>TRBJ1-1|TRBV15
ATSGEGRENTEAF
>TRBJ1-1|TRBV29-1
SVEGPTGFSTEAF
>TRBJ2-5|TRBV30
AWSVGGTIQETQY
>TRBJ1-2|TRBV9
ASSVVGQDMDGYT
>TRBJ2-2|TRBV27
ASSPIAGGPTGELF
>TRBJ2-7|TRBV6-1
ASSAGRRYEQY
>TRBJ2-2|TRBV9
ASSALGSAGGAINTGELF
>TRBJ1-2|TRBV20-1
SARVREADYGYT
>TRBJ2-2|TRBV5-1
ASTRFSFGGSRTGELF
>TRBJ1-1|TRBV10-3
AISTGSEAEAF
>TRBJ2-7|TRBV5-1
ASSSGTGGIEQY
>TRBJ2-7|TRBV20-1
SAFPSWAASYEQY
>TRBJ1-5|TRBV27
ASGTVDQPQH
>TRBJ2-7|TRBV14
ASKGGGYEQY
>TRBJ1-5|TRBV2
ASSIGPINQPQH
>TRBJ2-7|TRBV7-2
ASSSLDSRYYEQY
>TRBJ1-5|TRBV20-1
SARGDESNQPQH
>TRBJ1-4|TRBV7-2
ASSLNAGLEFGEKLF
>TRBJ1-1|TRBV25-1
ASSESRAGGRIAF
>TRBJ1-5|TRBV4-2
ASSQSIRDRGIGQPQH
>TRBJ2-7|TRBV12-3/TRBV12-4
ASSSLRDRVHEQY
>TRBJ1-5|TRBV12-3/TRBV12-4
ASSLAREDQPQH
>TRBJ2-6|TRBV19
ASKRGKTGANVLT
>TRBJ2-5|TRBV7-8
ASSLGVWFGMQETQY
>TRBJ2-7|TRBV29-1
SVRDRVHEQY
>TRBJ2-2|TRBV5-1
ASSPRQGSGTGELF
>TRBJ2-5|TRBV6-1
ASSEGGPETQY
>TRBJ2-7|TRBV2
ASGPSGSEQY